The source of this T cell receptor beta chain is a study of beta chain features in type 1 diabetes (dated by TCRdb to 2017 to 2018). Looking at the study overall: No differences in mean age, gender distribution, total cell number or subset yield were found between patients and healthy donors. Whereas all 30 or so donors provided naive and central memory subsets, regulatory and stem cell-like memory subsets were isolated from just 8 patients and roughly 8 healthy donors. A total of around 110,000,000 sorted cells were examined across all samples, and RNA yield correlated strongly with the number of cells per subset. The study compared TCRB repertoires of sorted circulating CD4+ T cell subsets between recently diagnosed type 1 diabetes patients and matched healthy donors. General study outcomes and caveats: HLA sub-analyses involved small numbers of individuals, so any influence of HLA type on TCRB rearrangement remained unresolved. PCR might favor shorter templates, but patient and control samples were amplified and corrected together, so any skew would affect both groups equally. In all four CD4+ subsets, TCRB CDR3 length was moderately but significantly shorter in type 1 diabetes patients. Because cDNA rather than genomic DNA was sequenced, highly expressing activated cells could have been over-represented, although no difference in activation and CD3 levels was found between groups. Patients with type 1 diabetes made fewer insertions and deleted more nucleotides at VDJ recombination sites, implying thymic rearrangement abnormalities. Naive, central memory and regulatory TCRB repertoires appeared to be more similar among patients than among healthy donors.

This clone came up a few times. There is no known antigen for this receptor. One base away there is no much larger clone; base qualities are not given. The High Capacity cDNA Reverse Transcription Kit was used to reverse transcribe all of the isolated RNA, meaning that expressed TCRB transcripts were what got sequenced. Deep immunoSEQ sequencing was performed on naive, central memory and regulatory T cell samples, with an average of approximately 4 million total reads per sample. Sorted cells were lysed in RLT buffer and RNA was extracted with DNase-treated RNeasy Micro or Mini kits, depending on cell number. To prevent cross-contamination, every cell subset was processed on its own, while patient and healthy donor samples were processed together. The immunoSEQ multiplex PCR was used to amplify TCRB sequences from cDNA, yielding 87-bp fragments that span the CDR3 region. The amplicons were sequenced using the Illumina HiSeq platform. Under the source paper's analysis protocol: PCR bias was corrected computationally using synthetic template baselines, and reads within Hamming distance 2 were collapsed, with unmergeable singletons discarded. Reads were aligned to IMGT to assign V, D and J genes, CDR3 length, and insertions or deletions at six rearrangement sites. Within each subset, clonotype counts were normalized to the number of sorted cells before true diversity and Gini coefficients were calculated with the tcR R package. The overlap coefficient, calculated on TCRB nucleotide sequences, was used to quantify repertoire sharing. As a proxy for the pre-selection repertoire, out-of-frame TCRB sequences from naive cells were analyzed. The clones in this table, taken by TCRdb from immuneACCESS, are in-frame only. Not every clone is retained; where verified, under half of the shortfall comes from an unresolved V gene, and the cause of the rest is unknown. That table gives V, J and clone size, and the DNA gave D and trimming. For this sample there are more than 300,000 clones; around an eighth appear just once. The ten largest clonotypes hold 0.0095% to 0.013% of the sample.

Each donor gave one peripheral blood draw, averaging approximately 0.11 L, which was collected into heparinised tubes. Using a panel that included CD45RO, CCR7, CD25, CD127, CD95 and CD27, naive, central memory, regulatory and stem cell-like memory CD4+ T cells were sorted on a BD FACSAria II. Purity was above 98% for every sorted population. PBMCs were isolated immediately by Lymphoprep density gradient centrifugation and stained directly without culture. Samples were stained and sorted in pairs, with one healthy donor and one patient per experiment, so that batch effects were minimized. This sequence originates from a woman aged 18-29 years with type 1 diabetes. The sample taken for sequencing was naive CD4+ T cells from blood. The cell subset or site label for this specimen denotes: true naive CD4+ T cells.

The bases are TGCAGCGGTAGTCGGGTAGGGGGCACGAACACTGAAGCTTTCTTT. Translation gives CSGSRVGGTNTEAFF. The chain couples TRBV29-1 to TRBJ1-1; 7 middle bases align to TRBD1. Here V drops 7 bases and J drops 1 base, and the junction holds 12 bases not matched to any gene. CDR3 length: 15 amino acids, cysteine to phenylalanine. Only the CDR3 region is kept as DNA, spanning 45 bases read in frame from base 1. The germline V gene provides CDR1 SQVTM and CDR2 ANQGSEA.